The sample holds a few counts of the clone carrying this T cell receptor (beta chain). Its specificity is unknown. The source of the sample is a study of beta chain features in type 1 diabetes. Study as a whole: Sorted cells examined across all samples numbered approximately 100 million. Notes on the study in general: Shorter TCRB CDR3s, moderately but significantly so, marked every one of the four CD4+ subsets in Type 1 diabetes patients.

Sorting of CD4+ naive, central memory, regulatory and stem cell-like memory cells was performed via CD45RO/CCR7/CD25/CD127/CD95/CD27. Reverse transcription of all isolated RNA meant that expressed TCRB transcripts were sequenced. Naive, central memory and regulatory T cell samples averaged about 3.57 million reads. Sequencing was performed with immunoSEQ multiplex PCR; in TCRdb, only in-frame clones are kept and a portion is missing. The sample contains a few hundred thousand clones, roughly 13% of which appear only once. Germline CDR1 reads SGHRS; CDR2 reads YFSETQ. The CDR3 runs 16 residues. Trimming pared 0 bases from V and 0 bases from J, leaving 10 bases between.

This chain uses TRBV5-1 with TRBJ1-5, with D uncertain. The origin of this receptor is a man aged 25-40 years with type 1 diabetes. What was sequenced was naive CD4+ T cells from blood. CDR3 protein: CASSLAPGYSNQPQHF. The CDR3 DNA is TGCGCCAGCAGCTTGGCCCCGGGGTATAGCAATCAGCCCCAGCATTTT.